This TCR beta chain was identified in a study of T cell responses to AZD1222 COVID-19 vaccine. V lost 2 bases and J 1 base, leaving 12 bases between the germline ends. CDR1 SSHAT and CDR2 FNYEAQ come from the germline V gene (reference sequence). This CDR3 has 15 amino acids. Profiling relied on immunoSEQ multiplex PCR, and the TCRdb table lists in-frame clones only, not all of them. The repertoire holds 100,000 to 150,000 clones, with 80% to 90% as singletons. The chain is built from TRBV7-7 and TRBJ2-7, with D possibly matching TRBD1 (5 bases). This TCR was recovered from an adult in good health. This specimen consisted of peripheral blood, obtained on day 0 of AZD1222 vaccination. CDR3 region: CASSLSTGPSYEQYF. The CDR3, as DNA: TGTGCCAGCAGCTTATCAACAGGCCCATCCTACGAGCAGTACTTC.